The clone carrying this T cell receptor beta chain has a count of ten or more. Its matching antigen is unknown. The data stem from a study of T cells in Graves' hyperthyroidism and ophthalmopathy. RNA transcripts served as the template for amplifying TCR beta CDR3 regions. The study used the HTBI primer set for a first-round RT-PCR of the TCR CDR3. In TCRdb, the multiplex PCR reads were re-called with MiXCR into one record per CDR3 protein. This repertoire shows a few hundred thousand distinct CDR3 sequences, 14% found once; its top ten account for approximately 15%. Study observations and caveats: The model made its ophthalmopathy prediction, and onset followed a median approximately six months later.

Per the germline V gene, CDR1 is SGHRS and CDR2 is YFSETQ. The V end lost 0 bases, the J end lost 0 bases, and 6 bases lay between the germline ends. The CDR3 is 15 residues long. Exclusion of patients followed from uncontrolled infection, other autoimmune disease, pregnancy or lactation. Sequenced material: blood. The clonotype comes from a woman between 40 and 55 years old with Graves' hyperthyroidism. The V gene is TRBV5-1, the J gene TRBJ2-2; D unresolved. In nucleotides, the CDR3 is TGCGCCAGCAGCTTGGATAATGCGAACACCGGGGAGCTGTTTTTT. Encoded protein: CASSLDNANTGELFF.